This record looks at one T cell receptor (beta chain) sequence and its context. Its antigen is still unknown. This specimen comes from a study of regulatory T cells in long-lasting Graves disease. Findings of the study overall: Accuracy may have suffered from the small sample size. TRBV28 was favored in persistent disease, as were TRBJ1-2 and TRBJ2-5.

Documented time point: newly diagnosed GD, antithyroid drugs for less than 3 months. PBMCs were the source of the RNA used for TCR sequencing. Sequencing libraries for TCR beta were prepared with iRepertoire HTBI primers and Arm-PCR of CDR3 regions. TCRdb reprocessed the multiplex PCR reads with MiXCR, giving one entry per CDR3 protein. The repertoire consists of 250,000 to 400,000 distinct CDR3 sequences, with about 18% occurring once and the leading ten covering roughly 40%. CDR3 length: 12 residues. With 5 bases clipped from V and 4 bases from J, the junction kept 2 bases outside the gene matches. CDR1 is LGHNA, CDR2 YNFKEQ, per germline.

This sequence joins TRBV4-2 and TRBJ2-7; 7 nucleotides line up with TRBD1. This clonotype was obtained from a female donor with Graves disease. This specimen was peripheral blood mononuclear cells (PBMCs), taken at new diagnosis, from a patient treated with antithyroid drugs. The CDR3 is CASSKTGYEQYF. The CDR3 nucleotides read TGTGCCAGCAGCAAGACAGGGTACGAGCAGTACTTC.